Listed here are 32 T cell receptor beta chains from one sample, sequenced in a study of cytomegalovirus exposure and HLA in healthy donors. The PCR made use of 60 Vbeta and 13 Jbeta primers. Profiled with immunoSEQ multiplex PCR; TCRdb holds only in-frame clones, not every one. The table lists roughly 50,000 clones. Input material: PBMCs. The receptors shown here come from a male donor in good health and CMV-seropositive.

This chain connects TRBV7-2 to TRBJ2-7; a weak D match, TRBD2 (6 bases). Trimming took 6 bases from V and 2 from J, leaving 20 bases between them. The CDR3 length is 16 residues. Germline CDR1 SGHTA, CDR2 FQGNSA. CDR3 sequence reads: CASRPDAAGPTYEQYF. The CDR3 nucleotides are TGTGCCAGCAGACCCGATGCGGCGGGGCCTACCTACGAGCAGTACTTC.

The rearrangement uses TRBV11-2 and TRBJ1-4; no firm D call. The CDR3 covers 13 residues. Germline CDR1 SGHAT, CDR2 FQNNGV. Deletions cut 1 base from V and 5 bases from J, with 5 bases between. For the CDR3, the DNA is TGTGCCAGCAGCTTAGGAGAGAATGAAAAACTGTTTTTT. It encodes CASSLGENEKLFF.

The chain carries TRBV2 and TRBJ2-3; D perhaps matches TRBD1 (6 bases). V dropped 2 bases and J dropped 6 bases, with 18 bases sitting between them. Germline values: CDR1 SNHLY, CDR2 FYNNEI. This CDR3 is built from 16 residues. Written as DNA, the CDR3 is TGTGCCAGCAGTGAAACGGGTCGTGGGGGCCCCGATACGCAGTATTTT. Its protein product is CASSETGRGGPDTQYF. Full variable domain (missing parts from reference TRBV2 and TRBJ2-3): EPEVTQTPSHQVTQMGQEVILRCVPISNHLYFYWYRQILGQKVEFLVSFYNNEISEKSEIFDDQFSVERPDGSNFTLKIRSTKLEDSAMYFCASSETGRGGPDTQYFGPGTRLTVL.

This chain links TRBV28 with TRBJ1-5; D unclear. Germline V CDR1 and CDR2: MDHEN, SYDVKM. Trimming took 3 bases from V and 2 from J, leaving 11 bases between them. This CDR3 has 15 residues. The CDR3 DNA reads TGTGCCAGCAGTTTTGTCGGTGCCGGCAATCAGCCCCAGCATTTT. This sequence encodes CASSFVGAGNQPQHF.

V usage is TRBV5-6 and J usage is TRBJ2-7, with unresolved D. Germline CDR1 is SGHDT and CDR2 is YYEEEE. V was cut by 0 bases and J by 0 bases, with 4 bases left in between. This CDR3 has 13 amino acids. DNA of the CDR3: TGTGCCAGCAGCTTGGCGAGCTCCTACGAGCAGTACTTC. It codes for CASSLASSYEQYF.

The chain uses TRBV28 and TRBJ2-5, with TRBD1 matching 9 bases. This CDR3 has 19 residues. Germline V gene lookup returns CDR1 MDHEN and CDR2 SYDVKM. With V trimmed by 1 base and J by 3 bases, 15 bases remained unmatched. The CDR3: CASSLLEALDRGRKETQYF. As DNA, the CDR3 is TGTGCCAGCAGTTTATTGGAGGCCCTAGACAGGGGGAGAAAAGAGACCCAGTACTTC.

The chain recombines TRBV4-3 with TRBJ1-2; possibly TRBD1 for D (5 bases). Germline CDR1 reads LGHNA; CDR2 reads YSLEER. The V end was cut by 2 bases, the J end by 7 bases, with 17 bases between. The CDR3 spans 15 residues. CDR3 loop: CASSQILGGTGGYTF. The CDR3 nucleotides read TGCGCCAGCAGCCAAATTCTGGGGGGAACGGGTGGCTACACCTTC.

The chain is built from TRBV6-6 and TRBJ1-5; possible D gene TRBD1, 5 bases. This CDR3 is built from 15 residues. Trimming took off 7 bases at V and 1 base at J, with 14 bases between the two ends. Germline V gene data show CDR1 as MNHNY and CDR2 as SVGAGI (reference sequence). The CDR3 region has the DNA TGTGCCAGCATCGCCTGGGGGGGGAGCAATCAGCCCCAGCATTTT. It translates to CASIAWGGSNQPQHF.

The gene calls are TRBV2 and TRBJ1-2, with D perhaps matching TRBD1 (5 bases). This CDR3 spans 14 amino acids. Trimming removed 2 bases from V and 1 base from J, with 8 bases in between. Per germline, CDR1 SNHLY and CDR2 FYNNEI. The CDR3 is CASSESRGNYGYTF. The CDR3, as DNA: TGTGCCAGCAGTGAATCAAGGGGTAACTATGGCTACACCTTC.

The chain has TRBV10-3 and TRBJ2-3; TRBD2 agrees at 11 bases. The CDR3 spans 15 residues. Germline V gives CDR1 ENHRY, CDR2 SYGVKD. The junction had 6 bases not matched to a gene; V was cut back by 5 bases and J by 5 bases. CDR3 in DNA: TGTGCCATCAGTCAGACTAGCGGGATCGTAGATACGCAGTATTTT. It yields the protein CAISQTSGIVDTQYF.

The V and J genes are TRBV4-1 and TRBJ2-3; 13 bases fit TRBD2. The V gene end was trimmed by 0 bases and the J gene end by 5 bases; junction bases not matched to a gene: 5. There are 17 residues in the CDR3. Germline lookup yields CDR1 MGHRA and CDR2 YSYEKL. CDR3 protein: CASSQETSGGVLDTQYF. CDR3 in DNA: TGCGCCAGCAGCCAAGAAACTAGCGGGGGGGTGCTAGATACGCAGTATTTT.

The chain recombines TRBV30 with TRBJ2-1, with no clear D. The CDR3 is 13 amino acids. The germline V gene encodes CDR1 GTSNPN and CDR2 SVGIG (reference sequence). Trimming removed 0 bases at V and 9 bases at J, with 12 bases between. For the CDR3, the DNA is TGTGCCTGGAGTGTGCTGCGACTCTCTGAGCAGTTCTTC. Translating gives CAWSVLRLSEQFF.

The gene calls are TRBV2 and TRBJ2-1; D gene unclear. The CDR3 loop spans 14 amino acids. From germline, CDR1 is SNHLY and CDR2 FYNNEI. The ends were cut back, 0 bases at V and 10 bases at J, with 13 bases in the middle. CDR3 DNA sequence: TGTGCCAGCAGTGAAGCGCCGAGGCGAGGAGAGCAGTTCTTC. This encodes CASSEAPRRGEQFF.

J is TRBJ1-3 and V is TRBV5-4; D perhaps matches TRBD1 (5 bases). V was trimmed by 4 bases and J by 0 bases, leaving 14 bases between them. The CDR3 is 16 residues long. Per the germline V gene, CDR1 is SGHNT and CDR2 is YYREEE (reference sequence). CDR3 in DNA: TGTGCCAGCAGCCTGGGACGGGTTAGCTCTGGAAACACCATATATTTT. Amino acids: CASSLGRVSSGNTIYF.

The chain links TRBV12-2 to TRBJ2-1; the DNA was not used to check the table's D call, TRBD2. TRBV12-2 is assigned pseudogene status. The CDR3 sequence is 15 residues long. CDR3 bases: TGTGCAAGTCGCTTTTACTTGAGCTCCTACAATGAGCAGTTCTTC. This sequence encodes CASRFYLSSYNEQFF.

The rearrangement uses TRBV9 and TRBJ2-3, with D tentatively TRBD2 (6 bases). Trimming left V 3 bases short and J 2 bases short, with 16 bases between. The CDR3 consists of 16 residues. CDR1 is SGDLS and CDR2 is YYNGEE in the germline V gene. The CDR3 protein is CASSAHGTPDTDTQYF. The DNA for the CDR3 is TGTGCCAGCAGCGCCCACGGGACTCCAGACACAGATACGCAGTATTTT.

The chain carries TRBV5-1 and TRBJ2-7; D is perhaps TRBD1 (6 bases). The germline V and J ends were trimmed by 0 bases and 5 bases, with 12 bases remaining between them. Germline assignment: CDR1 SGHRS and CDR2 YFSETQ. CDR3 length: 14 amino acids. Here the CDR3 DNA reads TGCGCCAGCAGCTTGGAAGGACAGATGGACGAGCAGTACTTC. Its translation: CASSLEGQMDEQYF.

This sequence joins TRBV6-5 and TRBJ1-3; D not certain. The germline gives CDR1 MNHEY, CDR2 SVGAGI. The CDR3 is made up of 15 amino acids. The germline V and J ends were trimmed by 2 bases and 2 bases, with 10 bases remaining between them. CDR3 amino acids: CASSYGGGPGNTIYF. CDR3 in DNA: TGTGCCAGCAGTTACGGAGGCGGTCCTGGAAACACCATATATTTT.

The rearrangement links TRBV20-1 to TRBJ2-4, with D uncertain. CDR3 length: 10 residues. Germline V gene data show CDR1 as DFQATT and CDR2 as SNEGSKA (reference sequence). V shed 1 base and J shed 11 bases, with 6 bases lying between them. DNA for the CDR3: TGCAGTGCTAGAGGGCTGGTTCAGTACTTC. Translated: CSARGLVQYF.

Here the CDR3 reads CASSQGQYGYTF. CDR3 DNA: TGTGCCAGCAGCCAGGGTCAGTATGGCTACACCTTC. The rearrangement joins TRBV5-6 to TRBJ1-2; D perhaps matches TRBD1 (5 bases). From germline, CDR1 is SGHDT and CDR2 YYEEEE. The CDR3 is 12 amino acids. The V end was cut by 4 bases, the J end by 5 bases, with 9 bases between. The full variable domain, rest sourced from reference TRBV5-6 and TRBJ1-2, is DAGVTQSPTHLIKTRGQQVTLRCSPKSGHDTVSWYQQALGQGPQFIFQYYEEEERQRGNFPDRFSGHQFPNYSSELNVNALLLGDSALYLCASSQGQYGYTFGSGTRLTVV.

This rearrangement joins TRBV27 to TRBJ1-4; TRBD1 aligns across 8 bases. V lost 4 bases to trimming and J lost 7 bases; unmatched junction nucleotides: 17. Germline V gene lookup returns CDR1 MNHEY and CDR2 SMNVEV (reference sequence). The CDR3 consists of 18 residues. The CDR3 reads CASSYRAGGDRSVEKLFF. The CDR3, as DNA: TGTGCCAGCAGTTATAGGGCAGGGGGCGATAGGTCAGTTGAAAAACTGTTTTTT. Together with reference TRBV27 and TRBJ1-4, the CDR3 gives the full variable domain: EAQVTQNPRYLITVTGKKLTVTCSQNMNHEYMSWYRQDPGLGLRQIYYSMNVEVTDKGDVPEGYKVSRKEKRNFPLILESPSPNQTSLYFCASSYRAGGDRSVEKLFFGSGTQLSVL.

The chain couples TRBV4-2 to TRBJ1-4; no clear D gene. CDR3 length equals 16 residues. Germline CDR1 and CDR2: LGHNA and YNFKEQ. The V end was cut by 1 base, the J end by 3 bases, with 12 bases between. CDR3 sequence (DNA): TGTGCCAGCAGCCAAGGTGAGGAGTCGGCTAATGAAAAACTGTTTTTT. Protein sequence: CASSQGEESANEKLFF.

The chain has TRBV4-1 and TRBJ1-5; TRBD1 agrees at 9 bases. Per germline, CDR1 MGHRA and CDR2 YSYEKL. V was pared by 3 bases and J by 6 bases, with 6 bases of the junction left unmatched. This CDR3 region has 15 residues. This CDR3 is CASSHTGQGSQPQHF. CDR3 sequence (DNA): TGCGCCAGCAGCCACACGGGACAGGGCAGTCAGCCCCAGCATTTT.

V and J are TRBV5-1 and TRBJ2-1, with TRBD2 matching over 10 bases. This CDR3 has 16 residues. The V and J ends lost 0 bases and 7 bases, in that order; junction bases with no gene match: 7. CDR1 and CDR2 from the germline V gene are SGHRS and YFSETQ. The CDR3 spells CASSLEGLAGVNEQFF. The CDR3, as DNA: TGCGCCAGCAGCTTGGAGGGGCTAGCGGGGGTAAATGAGCAGTTCTTC.

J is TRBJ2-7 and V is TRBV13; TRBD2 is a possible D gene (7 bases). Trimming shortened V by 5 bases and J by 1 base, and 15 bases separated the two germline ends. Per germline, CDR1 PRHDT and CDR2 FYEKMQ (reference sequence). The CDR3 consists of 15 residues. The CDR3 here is CASSPGGQGSYEQYF. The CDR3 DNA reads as TGTGCCAGCAGCCCCGGGGGGCAGGGATCCTACGAGCAGTACTTC.

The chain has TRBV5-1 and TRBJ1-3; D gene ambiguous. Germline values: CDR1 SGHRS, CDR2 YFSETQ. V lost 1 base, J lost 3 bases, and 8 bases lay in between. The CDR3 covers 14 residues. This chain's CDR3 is CASSLSRDGNTIYF. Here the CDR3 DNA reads TGCGCCAGCAGCTTGAGCCGGGATGGAAACACCATATATTTT.

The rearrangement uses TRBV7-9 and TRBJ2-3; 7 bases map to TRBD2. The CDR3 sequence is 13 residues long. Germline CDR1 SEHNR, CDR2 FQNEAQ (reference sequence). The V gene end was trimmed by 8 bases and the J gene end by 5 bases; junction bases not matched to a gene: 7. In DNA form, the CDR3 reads TGTGCCAGCCTGAGTAGCGGGCGAGATACGCAGTATTTT. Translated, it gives CASLSSGRDTQYF. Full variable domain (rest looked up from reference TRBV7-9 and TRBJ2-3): DTGVSQNPRHKITKRGQNVTFRCDPISEHNRLYWYRQTLGQGPEFLTYFQNEAQLEKSRLLSDRFSAERPKGSFSTLEIQRTEQGDSAMYLCASLSSGRDTQYFGPGTRLTVL.

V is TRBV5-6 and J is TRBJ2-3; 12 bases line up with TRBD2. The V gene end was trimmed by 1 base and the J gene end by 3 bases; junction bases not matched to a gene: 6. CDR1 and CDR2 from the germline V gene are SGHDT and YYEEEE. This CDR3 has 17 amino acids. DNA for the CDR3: TGTGCCAGCAGCTTGAGGCTAGCGGGGGGGATGACAGATACGCAGTATTTT. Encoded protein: CASSLRLAGGMTDTQYF.

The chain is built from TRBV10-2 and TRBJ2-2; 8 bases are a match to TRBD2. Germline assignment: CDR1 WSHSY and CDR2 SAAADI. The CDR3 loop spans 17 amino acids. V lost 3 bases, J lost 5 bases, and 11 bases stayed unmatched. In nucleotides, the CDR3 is TGCGCCAGCAGTGATGGCGGGGGGCGTTTATCGACCGGGGAGCTGTTTTTT. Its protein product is CASSDGGGRLSTGELFF.

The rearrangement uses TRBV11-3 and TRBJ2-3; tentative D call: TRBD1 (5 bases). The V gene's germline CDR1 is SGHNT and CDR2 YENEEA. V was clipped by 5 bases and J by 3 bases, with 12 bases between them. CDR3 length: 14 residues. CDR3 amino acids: CASSPLAGTDTQYF. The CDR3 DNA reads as TGTGCCAGCAGCCCTTTGGCAGGGACAGATACGCAGTATTTT. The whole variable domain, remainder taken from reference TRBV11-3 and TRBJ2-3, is EAGVVQSPRYKIIEKKQPVAFWCNPISGHNTLYWYLQNLGQGPELLIRYENEEAVDDSQLPKDRFSAERLKGVDSTLKIQPAELGDSAVYLCASSPLAGTDTQYFGPGTRLTVL.

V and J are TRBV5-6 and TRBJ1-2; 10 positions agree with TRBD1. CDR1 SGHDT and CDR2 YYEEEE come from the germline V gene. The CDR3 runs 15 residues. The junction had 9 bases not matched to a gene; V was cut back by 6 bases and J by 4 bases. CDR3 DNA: TGTGCCAGCACCCACCTCCGGGACAGGGGCTATGGCTACACCTTC. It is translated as CASTHLRDRGYGYTF.

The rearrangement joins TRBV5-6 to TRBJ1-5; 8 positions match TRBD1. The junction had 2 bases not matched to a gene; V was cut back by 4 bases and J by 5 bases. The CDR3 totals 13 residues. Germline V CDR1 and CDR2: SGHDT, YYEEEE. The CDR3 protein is CASSVDRDQPQHF. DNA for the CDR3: TGTGCCAGCAGCGTGGACAGGGATCAGCCCCAGCATTTT.